These 25 T cell receptor beta chains came from one sample sequenced in a study of siplizumab effects on memory and regulatory T cells. Data came from immunoSEQ multiplex PCR; TCRdb stores just in-frame clones and leaves some out. The table shows 90,000 to 150,000 clones, with around 95% occurring only once. The sample comprised non-Treg CD4+ T cells sorted from blood. The receptors shown here come from a human donor in good health.

Regarding this clone: At one of its ends the junction is not consistent with the germline gene, which may arise from a read error. The chain has TRBV7-2 and TRBJ2-3; TRBD2 matches 8 bases. This CDR3 spans 12 amino acids. The germline V gene encodes CDR1 SGHTA and CDR2 FQGNSA. The CDR3 loop reads CASSLLGTSTHF. DNA of the CDR3: TGTGCCAGCAGCTTACTGGGGACTAGTACGCATTTT.

The rearrangement uses TRBV27 and TRBJ2-7; TRBD1 might be the D (6 bases). V was clipped by 0 bases and J by 4 bases, with 19 bases between them. The V gene's germline CDR1 is MNHEY and CDR2 SMNVEV (reference sequence). This CDR3 has 17 residues. As DNA, the CDR3 is TGTGCCAGCAGTTTATCTTCTTCATTAGGACAGAAGTACGAGCAGTACTTC. Translating gives CASSLSSSLGQKYEQYF.

The chain carries TRBV9 and TRBJ2-3; 9 nucleotides match TRBD2. Germline loops: CDR1 SGDLS, CDR2 YYNGEE. V was pared by 1 base and J by 1 base, with 10 bases of the junction left unmatched. This CDR3 spans 18 amino acids. CDR3 bases: TGTGCCAGCAGCGTAACAGAAGGCGGGGGGGTTGGCACAGATACGCAGTATTTT. It codes for CASSVTEGGGVGTDTQYF.

This clone was found once. The chain combines TRBV18 with TRBJ1-1; D unclear. This CDR3 is built from 16 residues. Germline CDR1 reads KGHSH; CDR2 reads LQKENI. V was cut by 2 bases and J by 1 base, with 14 bases left in between. The CDR3 protein is CASSPTLTYGNTEAFF. In DNA form, the CDR3 reads TGTGCCAGCTCACCAACCCTGACATACGGGAACACTGAAGCTTTCTTT.

DNA for the CDR3: TGTGCCAGCTCACCATATCGACTAGCGGGGAGCCAAGAGACCCAGTACTTC. Translating gives CASSPYRLAGSQETQYF. The genes are TRBV18 and TRBJ2-5; 11 bases are a match to TRBD2. Per the germline V gene, CDR1 is KGHSH and CDR2 is LQKENI. The V and J ends lost 2 bases and 1 base, in that order; junction bases with no gene match: 6. This CDR3 contains 17 residues.

The rearrangement joins TRBV11-2 to TRBJ2-7, with D possibly matching TRBD1 (6 bases). Germline CDR1 SGHAT, CDR2 FQNNGV. The V end lost 4 bases, the J end lost 5 bases, and 15 bases lay between the germline ends. CDR3 length: 14 amino acids. The CDR3 DNA reads as TGTGCCAGCAGCTCTCCAGGGGAATTCGACGAGCAGTACTTC. This codes for CASSSPGEFDEQYF.

This rearrangement joins TRBV7-3 to TRBJ2-2; TRBD2 might be the D (6 bases). Looked up from germline, CDR1 is SGHTA and CDR2 is FQGTGA. Trimming took off 5 bases at V and 0 bases at J, with 13 bases between the two ends. The length of the CDR3 is 16 residues. As DNA, the CDR3 is TGTGCCAGCAGCCTCCTCGGGACTGCGAACACCGGGGAGCTGTTTTTT. Translated: CASSLLGTANTGELFF.

There are a few counts of this clone. J is TRBJ2-3 and V is TRBV5-1; 8 bases are a match to TRBD1. Germline CDR1 SGHRS, CDR2 YFSETQ. Trimming at V came to 9 bases and at J to 2 bases, leaving 11 bases not matched to a gene. The CDR3 is 15 residues long. CDR3 residues: CATGKTGGDTDTQYF. For the CDR3, the DNA is TGCGCCACCGGTAAAACAGGGGGAGACACAGATACGCAGTATTTT. The variable domain in full, with the rest retrieved from reference TRBV5-1 and TRBJ2-3, is KAGVTQTPRYLIKTRGQQVTLSCSPISGHRSVSWYQQTPGQGLQFLFEYFSETQRNKGNFPGRFSGRQFSNSRSEMNVSTLELGDSALYLCATGKTGGDTDTQYFGPGTRLTVL.

The chain couples TRBV27 to TRBJ1-5; D is perhaps TRBD1 (5 bases). This CDR3 spans 15 amino acids. Trimming shortened V by 9 bases and J by 4 bases, and 19 bases separated the two germline ends. Per germline, CDR1 MNHEY and CDR2 SMNVEV (reference sequence). CDR3: CASTAGTRANQPQHF. DNA of the CDR3: TGTGCCAGTACTGCAGGGACTCGGGCGAATCAGCCCCAGCATTTT.

The V call is TRBV6-5, the J call TRBJ2-5; 12 nucleotides line up with TRBD1. The CDR3 sequence is 15 residues long. Germline CDR1 is MNHEY and CDR2 is SVGAGI. V dropped 4 bases and J dropped 5; count of bases not matched to a gene: 5. The CDR3 here is CASSFGTGGGETQYF. In DNA, the CDR3 is TGTGCCAGCAGTTTCGGGACAGGGGGCGGTGAGACCCAGTACTTC.

The chain couples TRBV5-4 to TRBJ2-7; D possibly uses TRBD1 or TRBD2 (6 bases each). Looked up from germline, CDR1 is SGHNT and CDR2 is YYREEE (reference sequence). The length of the CDR3 is 15 residues. With 1 base removed from V and 5 bases from J, the gap between germline ends came to 16 bases. This chain's CDR3 is CASSLPPTGAHEQYF. CDR3 bases: TGTGCCAGCAGCTTGCCCCCGACGGGGGCCCACGAGCAGTACTTC.

This chain connects TRBV5-6 to TRBJ1-4; the D is unclear. V lost 2 bases and J 4 bases, leaving 9 bases between the germline ends. The CDR3 spans 14 residues. In germline, CDR1 is SGHDT, CDR2 YYEEEE. The CDR3 reads CASSFGRFNEKLFF. As DNA, the CDR3 is TGTGCCAGCAGCTTCGGACGGTTTAATGAAAAACTGTTTTTT.

This chain links TRBV10-3 with TRBJ2-5, with 10 bases lining up with TRBD2. The CDR3 runs to 15 residues. Germline CDR1 is ENHRY and CDR2 is SYGVKD. Unmatched junction bases numbered 4, after V lost 4 bases and J lost 2 bases. The chain's CDR3 is CAISVGLAVQETQYF. CDR3 nucleotides: TGTGCCATCAGTGTCGGACTAGCGGTACAAGAGACCCAGTACTTC.

This clone was found once. The J gene is TRBJ1-1, the V gene TRBV6-5, with D possibly TRBD1 on 6 matching bases. CDR3 size: 14 residues. Germline loops: CDR1 MNHEY, CDR2 SVGAGI. Trimming pared 7 bases from V and 4 bases from J, leaving 16 bases between. CDR3: CASIVPGAGTEAFF. In nucleotides, the CDR3 is TGTGCCAGCATCGTCCCGGGGGCTGGCACTGAAGCTTTCTTT.

Worth noting for this clone: Because it lacks the conserved phenylalanine or tryptophan at the end, this CDR3 is likely a read error. The DNA is left out, because the CDR3 cannot be placed on it with certainty; the CDR3 is given as TCRdb lists it. This chain links TRBV20-1 with TRBJ1-3. The CDR3 contains 11 residues when both ends are counted. Germline V gene lookup returns CDR1 DFQATT and CDR2 SNEGSKA (reference sequence). CDR3 protein: CSARGGGGHYV.

Here the CDR3 reads CASSNWTYSGANVLTF. Written as DNA, the CDR3 is TGTGCCAGCAGTAACTGGACTTACTCTGGGGCCAACGTCCTGACTTTC. V gene TRBV7-9 combines with J gene TRBJ2-6, with a possible D match to TRBD2 (5 bases). Trimming pared 6 bases from V and 0 bases from J, leaving 12 bases between. This CDR3 is built from 16 residues. CDR1 SEHNR and CDR2 FQNEAQ come from the germline V gene (reference sequence).

This clone was observed a single time. The CDR3 coding sequence is TGTGCCAGCTCTCCGTCGGGGGCCTACGAGCAGTACTTC. Translation gives CASSPSGAYEQYF. The genes are TRBV18 and TRBJ2-7, with D possibly being TRBD2 (6 bases). The V gene lost 6 bases and the J gene lost 2 bases, with 11 bases spanning the gap. The length of the CDR3 is 13 residues. CDR1 is KGHSH and CDR2 is LQKENI in the germline V gene.

The rearrangement joins TRBV19 to TRBJ2-5; D is unclear. The ends were cut back, 3 bases at V and 2 bases at J, with 13 bases in the middle. The CDR3 spans 15 residues. CDR1 and CDR2 (germline): LNHDA, SQIVND (reference sequence). The CDR3 loop reads CASSIFAHRQETQYF. DNA of the CDR3: TGTGCCAGTAGTATTTTTGCGCACAGACAAGAGACCCAGTACTTC.

The CDR3 nucleotides are TGTGCCAGCAGCCAACCGTTGTACTCTGGGGCCAACGTCCTGACTTTC. Protein product: CASSQPLYSGANVLTF. V and J are TRBV5-4 and TRBJ2-6; D gene ambiguous. The CDR3 totals 16 residues. V lost 4 bases to trimming and J lost 0 bases, with 11 bases between them. CDR1 and CDR2 (germline): SGHNT, YYREEE (reference sequence).

Only one count was recorded for this clone. This sequence joins TRBV18 and TRBJ2-3, with TRBD2 matching 12 bases. The CDR3 has 17 residues. Germline V gene data show CDR1 as KGHSH and CDR2 as LQKENI. V gave up 7 bases and J gave up 5 bases; unmatched junction bases: 13. CDR3 sequence: CASLLLLAGGPKDTQYF. CDR3 in DNA: TGTGCCAGCTTACTCCTCCTAGCGGGGGGGCCGAAAGATACGCAGTATTTT. Full variable domain (missing parts from reference TRBV18 and TRBJ2-3): NAGVMQNPRHLVRRRGQEARLRCSPMKGHSHVYWYRQLPEEGLKFMVYLQKENIIDESGMPKERFSAEFPKEGPSILRIQQVVRGDSAAYFCASLLLLAGGPKDTQYFGPGTRLTVL.

J is TRBJ1-5 and V is TRBV19; D perhaps matches TRBD1 (6 bases). The V gene's germline CDR1 is LNHDA and CDR2 SQIVND (reference sequence). The CDR3 spans 14 residues. Trimming removed 9 bases at V and 4 bases at J, with 16 bases between. CDR3 amino acids: CASSVQQGNQPQHF. The CDR3 DNA reads TGTGCCAGCTCAGTCCAACAGGGAAATCAGCCCCAGCATTTT.

V is TRBV29-1 and J is TRBJ2-7; D gene uncertain. V lost 4 bases and J lost 5, with 15 bases in between. CDR1 and CDR2 from the germline V gene are SQVTM and ANQGSEA. CDR3 length: 13 amino acids. CDR3 coding DNA: TGCAGCGTTGTAACTCATTCTTGGGACGAGCAGTACTTC. This gives the protein CSVVTHSWDEQYF.

The CDR3 here is CASRNTADTQYF. CDR3 in DNA: TGTGCCAGCAGAAACACCGCAGATACGCAGTATTTT. The chain has TRBV6-5 and TRBJ2-3, with unresolved D. This CDR3 has 12 amino acids. The germline V gene encodes CDR1 MNHEY and CDR2 SVGAGI. V was trimmed by 6 bases and J by 4 bases, leaving 8 bases between them.

This clone has a single count. CDR3 loop: CATTDSGGNTEAFF. CDR3 nucleotides: TGTGCCACTACCGACTCAGGGGGGAACACTGAAGCTTTCTTT. This chain joins TRBV6-6 and TRBJ1-1, with TRBD1 matching over 7 bases. The CDR3 loop spans 14 amino acids. Trimming at V came to 10 bases and at J to 1 base, leaving 9 bases not matched to a gene. Per germline, CDR1 MNHNY and CDR2 SVGAGI (reference sequence).

In nucleotides, the CDR3 is TGCAGCACGAGACAGGACTTTACTGGCGAGCAGTACTTC. It codes for CSTRQDFTGEQYF. The J gene is TRBJ2-7, the V gene TRBV29-1; TRBD1 might be the D (6 bases). Germline-derived CDR1 and CDR2 are SQVTM and ANQGSEA. The V end lost 8 bases, the J end lost 6 bases, and 20 bases lay between the germline ends. CDR3 length: 13 amino acids.